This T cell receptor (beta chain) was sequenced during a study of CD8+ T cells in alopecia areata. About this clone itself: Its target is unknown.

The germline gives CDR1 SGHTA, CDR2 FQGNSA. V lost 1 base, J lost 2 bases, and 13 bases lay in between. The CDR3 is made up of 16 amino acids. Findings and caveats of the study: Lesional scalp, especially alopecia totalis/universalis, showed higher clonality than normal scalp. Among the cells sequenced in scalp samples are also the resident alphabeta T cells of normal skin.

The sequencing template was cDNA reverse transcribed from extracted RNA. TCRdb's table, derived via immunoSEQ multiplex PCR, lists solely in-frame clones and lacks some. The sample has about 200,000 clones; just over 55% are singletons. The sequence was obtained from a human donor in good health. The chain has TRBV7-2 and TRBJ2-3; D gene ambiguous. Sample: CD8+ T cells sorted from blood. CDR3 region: CASSLVGPRITDTQYF. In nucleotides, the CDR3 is TGTGCCAGCAGCTTAGTGGGTCCGAGAATCACAGATACGCAGTATTTT.